The rows below give T cell receptor beta chains drawn from one sample of a study of blood T cell repertoires in COVID-19. Generated by immunoSEQ multiplex PCR, the TCRdb table keeps only in-frame clones and is missing some. The sample lists 85,000 to 90,000 clones; around 87% were seen once. The sequencing input was peripheral blood. The receptor source for this set is a human donor in a cohort sampled during active COVID-19. The CDR3 runs from the conserved cysteine through the conserved F or W. Each record gives: clone size, V gene, J gene, D gene, CDR3 protein, CDR3 DNA. D genes are given only for firm matches. Where a row states a size, it is once, few, many or the class of an expanded clone; other rows omit it.

clone size: -; V gene: TRBV28; J gene: TRBJ2-6; D gene: -; CDR3 protein: CASKRQANSGANVLTF; CDR3 DNA: TGTGCCAGCAAAAGGCAGGCAAACTCTGGGGCCAACGTCCTGACTTTC
clone size: -; V gene: TRBV28; J gene: TRBJ2-5; D gene: TRBD1; CDR3 protein: CASNTEGWLTGGGTGETQYF; CDR3 DNA: TGCGCCAGCAACACGGAGGGATGGTTGACAGGAGGGGGGACAGGAGAGACCCAGTACTTC
clone size: -; V gene: TRBV21-1; J gene: TRBJ1-5; D gene: -; CDR3 protein: CASSKHEGTHAPNQPQHF; CDR3 DNA: TGTGCCAGCAGCAAACATGAAGGGACACACGCCCCCAATCAGCCCCAGCATTTT
clone size: -; V gene: TRBV6-5; J gene: TRBJ1-1; D gene: -; CDR3 protein: CASSPRGDTEAFF; CDR3 DNA: TGTGCCAGCAGCCCCCGGGGGGACACTGAAGCTTTCTTT
clone size: -; V gene: TRBV7-3; J gene: TRBJ2-1; D gene: -; CDR3 protein: CASSLEASFYNEQFF; CDR3 DNA: TGTGCCAGCAGCTTAGAGGCTAGCTTCTACAATGAGCAGTTCTTC
clone size: -; V gene: TRBV7-2; J gene: TRBJ1-2; D gene: TRBD1; CDR3 protein: CASSSPGTGGSNGYTF; CDR3 DNA: TGTGCCAGCAGCTCTCCCGGGACAGGGGGTAGTAATGGCTACACCTTC
clone size: -; V gene: TRBV5-4; J gene: TRBJ2-7; D gene: TRBD1; CDR3 protein: CASSWGTGRVGSYEQYF; CDR3 DNA: TGTGCCAGCAGCTGGGGGACAGGGAGAGTGGGATCCTACGAGCAGTACTTC
clone size: -; V gene: TRBV13; J gene: TRBJ1-4; D gene: -; CDR3 protein: CASSLGSAGSGEKLFF; CDR3 DNA: TGTGCCAGCAGCTTAGGGTCGGCGGGGTCGGGGGAAAAACTGTTTTTT
clone size: once; V gene: TRBV19; J gene: TRBJ2-7; D gene: -; CDR3 protein: CASSPRKALWDEQYF; CDR3 DNA: TGTGCCAGTAGCCCCAGGAAGGCCCTATGGGACGAGCAGTACTTC
clone size: -; V gene: TRBV29-1; J gene: TRBJ2-3; D gene: TRBD1; CDR3 protein: CSVVSVRKRTKGQGDRDTQYF; CDR3 DNA: TGCAGCGTTGTATCTGTTCGGAAGAGAACGAAAGGACAGGGGGATAGAGATACGCAGTATTTT
clone size: -; V gene: TRBV11-2; J gene: TRBJ2-7; D gene: -; CDR3 protein: CASRIYYESSYEQYF; CDR3 DNA: TGTGCCAGCAGGATTTATTACGAGAGCTCCTACGAGCAGTACTTC
clone size: -; V gene: TRBV3-1/TRBV3-2; J gene: TRBJ2-1; D gene: TRBD2; CDR3 protein: CASSQPVGLANEQFF; CDR3 DNA: TGTGCCAGCAGCCAACCCGTGGGACTAGCCAATGAGCAGTTCTTC
clone size: -; V gene: TRBV20-1; J gene: TRBJ1-3; D gene: -; CDR3 protein: CSARDLGAIYF; CDR3 DNA: TGCAGTGCTAGAGATCTAGGAGCCATATATTTT
clone size: -; V gene: TRBV7-6; J gene: TRBJ2-5; D gene: -; CDR3 protein: CASSPRERETQYF; CDR3 DNA: TGTGCCAGCAGCCCCCGGGAGCGGGAGACCCAGTACTTC
clone size: -; V gene: TRBV19; J gene: TRBJ2-7; D gene: TRBD1; CDR3 protein: CASGDSPYEQYF; CDR3 DNA: TGTGCCAGTGGGGACAGCCCCTACGAGCAGTACTTC
clone size: -; V gene: TRBV2; J gene: TRBJ2-4; D gene: -; CDR3 protein: CASRPGGAKNIQYF; CDR3 DNA: TGTGCCAGCAGGCCAGGGGGGGCCAAAAACATTCAGTACTTC
clone size: -; V gene: TRBV29-1; J gene: TRBJ1-2; D gene: -; CDR3 protein: CSVGSSSANYGYTF; CDR3 DNA: TGCAGCGTTGGTAGCAGTTCAGCTAACTATGGCTACACCTTC
clone size: -; V gene: TRBV7-9; J gene: TRBJ1-5; D gene: TRBD1; CDR3 protein: CASSRGTGSNQPQHF; CDR3 DNA: TGTGCCAGCAGCCGCGGGACAGGTTCTAATCAGCCCCAGCATTTT
clone size: once; V gene: TRBV5-5; J gene: TRBJ1-5; D gene: TRBD1; CDR3 protein: CASSFDRPDRGNQPQHF; CDR3 DNA: TGTGCCAGCAGCTTTGATCGGCCGGACAGGGGGAATCAGCCCCAGCATTTT
clone size: -; V gene: TRBV10-1; J gene: TRBJ2-7; D gene: TRBD1; CDR3 protein: CASSGGQGPYEQYF; CDR3 DNA: TGCGCCAGCAGTGGTGGACAGGGCCCCTACGAGCAGTACTTC
clone size: once; V gene: TRBV7-8; J gene: TRBJ2-7; D gene: -; CDR3 protein: CASSRGVTGREWYEQYF; CDR3 DNA: TGTGCCAGCAGCCGAGGGGTTACAGGGAGGGAATGGTACGAGCAGTACTTC
clone size: -; V gene: TRBV6-5; J gene: TRBJ1-5; D gene: -; CDR3 protein: CASSSSSNQPQHF; CDR3 DNA: TGTGCCAGCAGTTCATCTAGCAATCAGCCCCAGCATTTT
clone size: few; V gene: TRBV2; J gene: TRBJ1-1; D gene: -; CDR3 protein: CASSDSGFEAFF; CDR3 DNA: TGTGCCAGCAGTGACTCGGGGTTTGAAGCTTTCTTT
clone size: -; V gene: TRBV30; J gene: TRBJ1-5; D gene: -; CDR3 protein: CAWSGGPNQPQHF; CDR3 DNA: TGTGCCTGGAGTGGTGGGCCCAATCAGCCCCAGCATTTT
clone size: -; V gene: TRBV28; J gene: TRBJ1-2; D gene: -; CDR3 protein: CASSFGQGGYTF; CDR3 DNA: TGTGCCAGCAGTTTCGGGCAGGGTGGCTACACCTTC
clone size: -; V gene: TRBV11-2; J gene: TRBJ1-2; D gene: -; CDR3 protein: CASSSRQGNYGYTF; CDR3 DNA: TGTGCCAGCAGCTCCCGGCAGGGGAACTATGGCTACACCTTC
clone size: -; V gene: TRBV30; J gene: TRBJ2-5; D gene: TRBD2; CDR3 protein: CAWSGTSGLQETQYF; CDR3 DNA: TGTGCCTGGAGTGGTACTAGCGGACTCCAAGAGACCCAGTACTTC
clone size: -; V gene: TRBV2; J gene: TRBJ2-1; D gene: -; CDR3 protein: CAILPADSSYNEQFF; CDR3 DNA: TGTGCCATCCTTCCTGCGGATAGCTCCTACAATGAGCAGTTCTTC
clone size: -; V gene: TRBV28; J gene: TRBJ1-2; D gene: TRBD1; CDR3 protein: CASIRDRVVTGHGYTF; CDR3 DNA: TGTGCCAGCATCCGGGACAGGGTAGTTACGGGACATGGCTACACCTTC
clone size: -; V gene: TRBV10-2; J gene: TRBJ1-2; D gene: TRBD1; CDR3 protein: CASRPLTGDYGYTF; CDR3 DNA: TGCGCCAGCAGACCATTAACAGGGGACTATGGCTACACCTTC
clone size: -; V gene: TRBV28; J gene: TRBJ1-6; D gene: TRBD1; CDR3 protein: CASSRGTGLRGSPLHF; CDR3 DNA: TGTGCCAGCAGCCGGGGGACAGGGTTGAGGGGTTCACCCCTCCACTTT
clone size: -; V gene: TRBV12-3/TRBV12-4; J gene: TRBJ2-5; D gene: -; CDR3 protein: CASRRTLVETQYF; CDR3 DNA: TGTGCCAGTCGTCGGACACTTGTGGAGACCCAGTACTTC
clone size: -; V gene: TRBV10-1; J gene: TRBJ1-1; D gene: -; CDR3 protein: CASSRLGGEAFF; CDR3 DNA: TGCGCCAGCAGTCGCCTGGGGGGTGAAGCTTTCTTT
clone size: -; V gene: TRBV2; J gene: TRBJ2-3; D gene: TRBD2; CDR3 protein: CASRGSGSSADTQYF; CDR3 DNA: TGTGCCAGCAGGGGGAGCGGGAGCTCCGCAGATACGCAGTATTTT
clone size: -; V gene: TRBV30; J gene: TRBJ1-1; D gene: -; CDR3 protein: CAWSPPGPWTHEAFF; CDR3 DNA: TGTGCCTGGAGTCCCCCGGGCCCCTGGACACATGAGGCTTTCTTT
clone size: -; V gene: TRBV19; J gene: TRBJ2-7; D gene: TRBD1; CDR3 protein: CASSNSGQGNYEQYF; CDR3 DNA: TGTGCCAGTAGCAACTCCGGACAGGGAAACTACGAGCAGTACTTC
clone size: once; V gene: TRBV5-1; J gene: TRBJ1-6; D gene: TRBD1; CDR3 protein: CASRSGQGNSPLHF; CDR3 DNA: TGCGCCAGCAGATCGGGACAGGGGAATTCACCCCTCCACTTT
clone size: -; V gene: TRBV27; J gene: TRBJ2-1; D gene: -; CDR3 protein: CASTLHTGNEQFF; CDR3 DNA: TGTGCCAGCACCCTCCATACGGGGAATGAGCAGTTCTTC
clone size: -; V gene: TRBV11-2; J gene: TRBJ2-1; D gene: TRBD2; CDR3 protein: CASSLAASGSNEQFF; CDR3 DNA: TGTGCCAGCAGCTTGGCGGCTAGCGGGAGCAATGAGCAGTTCTTC
clone size: once; V gene: TRBV6-5; J gene: TRBJ1-6; D gene: -; CDR3 protein: CASSRTDDSPLHF; CDR3 DNA: TGTGCCAGCTCCAGGACAGATGATTCACCCCTCCACTTT
clone size: -; V gene: TRBV7-9; J gene: TRBJ2-7; D gene: TRBD1; CDR3 protein: CASSQGSGGDDYEQYF; CDR3 DNA: TGTGCCAGCAGCCAAGGGTCAGGGGGCGATGACTACGAGCAGTACTTC
clone size: -; V gene: TRBV5-1; J gene: TRBJ2-5; D gene: TRBD2; CDR3 protein: CASSPGLGSLQTQYF; CDR3 DNA: TGCGCCAGCAGCCCAGGACTAGGGTCCCTTCAGACCCAGTACTTC
clone size: once; V gene: TRBV6-4; J gene: TRBJ2-5; D gene: TRBD2; CDR3 protein: CASTPGLAAQETQYF; CDR3 DNA: TGTGCCAGCACCCCGGGACTAGCGGCCCAAGAGACCCAGTACTTC
clone size: -; V gene: TRBV2; J gene: TRBJ2-1; D gene: -; CDR3 protein: CASSAVRLGPNEQFF; CDR3 DNA: TGTGCCAGCAGCGCCGTAAGACTAGGCCCCAATGAGCAGTTCTTC
clone size: once; V gene: TRBV24-1; J gene: TRBJ1-2; D gene: TRBD1; CDR3 protein: CATSTGDYGYTF; CDR3 DNA: TGTGCCACCAGTACAGGGGACTATGGCTACACCTTC
clone size: -; V gene: TRBV6-5; J gene: TRBJ1-6; D gene: -; CDR3 protein: CASSYSREVNSPLHF; CDR3 DNA: TGTGCCAGCAGTTACTCGAGGGAGGTGAATTCACCCCTCCACTTT
clone size: -; V gene: TRBV5-1; J gene: TRBJ2-6; D gene: TRBD1; CDR3 protein: CASSPWTGKTSGANVLTF; CDR3 DNA: TGCGCCAGCAGCCCCTGGACAGGGAAGACCTCTGGGGCCAACGTCCTGACTTTC
clone size: -; V gene: TRBV3-1/TRBV3-2; J gene: TRBJ2-1; D gene: TRBD2; CDR3 protein: CASSQAEGGTYNEQFF; CDR3 DNA: TGTGCCAGCAGCCAAGCCGAGGGAGGGACTTACAATGAGCAGTTCTTC
clone size: -; V gene: TRBV27; J gene: TRBJ2-7; D gene: TRBD1; CDR3 protein: CASSPGTGDAYEQYF; CDR3 DNA: TGTGCCAGCAGTCCCGGGACAGGGGACGCCTACGAGCAGTACTTC
clone size: -; V gene: TRBV12-3/TRBV12-4; J gene: TRBJ2-7; D gene: -; CDR3 protein: CASRERSYEQYF; CDR3 DNA: TGTGCCAGCAGGGAGAGGTCCTACGAGCAGTACTTC
clone size: -; V gene: TRBV27; J gene: TRBJ1-3; D gene: TRBD1; CDR3 protein: CASSWTGVAGNTIYF; CDR3 DNA: TGTGCCAGCAGCTGGACAGGGGTGGCTGGAAACACCATATATTTT
clone size: -; V gene: TRBV28; J gene: TRBJ2-7; D gene: -; CDR3 protein: CASRLRYEQYF; CDR3 DNA: TGTGCCAGCAGGCTGAGATACGAGCAGTACTTC
clone size: -; V gene: TRBV6-5; J gene: TRBJ2-5; D gene: -; CDR3 protein: CASTSAQGGETQYF; CDR3 DNA: TGTGCCAGCACGAGCGCTCAGGGCGGAGAGACCCAGTACTTC
clone size: -; V gene: TRBV6-5; J gene: TRBJ2-3; D gene: -; CDR3 protein: CASSLRRDTDTQYF; CDR3 DNA: TGTGCCAGCAGCCTGAGGAGGGACACAGATACGCAGTATTTT